The sequence of this TCR beta chain was determined in a study of cytomegalovirus exposure and HLA in healthy donors. 60 Vbeta and 13 Jbeta primers were used in PCR. Some clones are missing from TCRdb's copy, which holds only in-frame ones; the method was immunoSEQ multiplex PCR. The sample lists 52,000 or so clones, around three quarters occurring once. The CDR3 has 13 amino acids. Trimming at V came to 3 bases and at J to 8 bases, leaving 6 bases not matched to a gene. Germline lookup yields CDR1 LNHDA and CDR2 SQIVND (reference sequence). The chain uses TRBV19 and TRBJ1-2; TRBD1 matches 7 bases. Sequencing input: PBMCs. The source of this sequence is a female donor in good health and CMV-seronegative. CDR3 sequence: CASSIGRGDGYTF. CDR3 nucleotides: TGTGCCAGTAGTATCGGCAGGGGGGACGGCTACACCTTC.